One and the same sample provided the 13 T cell receptor beta chains below, sequenced in a study of control samples from healthy donors and cancer patients. Sequencing used immunoSEQ multiplex PCR; TCRdb keeps in-frame clones, though not all of them. The table shows some 76,000 clones, with around nine tenths occurring only once. The source material was PBMCs. Receptors were obtained from a woman between 45 and 60 years old with colorectal cancer.

This chain uses TRBV30 with TRBJ1-2; D is unclear. The CDR3 has 11 amino acids. Germline CDR1 and CDR2: GTSNPN and SVGIG (reference sequence). V lost 2 bases and J 0 bases, leaving 1 base between the germline ends. CDR3 sequence reads: CAWSSNYGYTF. CDR3 in DNA: TGTGCCTGGAGTTCTAACTATGGCTACACCTTC. Using reference TRBV30 and TRBJ1-2 for the parts outside the CDR3, the full variable domain is SQTIHQWPATLVQPVGSPLSLECTVEGTSNPNLYWYRQAAGRGLQLLFYSVGIGQISSEVPQNLSASRPQDRQFILSSKKLLLSDSGFYLCAWSSNYGYTFGSGTRLTVV.

This clone was counted once. This chain uses TRBV3-1 (or the pseudogene TRBV3-2) with TRBJ2-7, with D hard to call. The CDR3 runs to 12 residues. CDR1 and CDR2 (germline): LGHDT, YNNKEL (reference sequence). V was pared by 2 bases and J by 13 bases, with 15 bases between. For the CDR3, the DNA is TGTGCCAGCAGCCAACAACCGGGCCACATCTACGTC. It translates to CASSQQPGHIYV.

This chain links TRBV6-5 with TRBJ1-4; D possibly corresponds to TRBD1 (5 bases). The germline CDR1 and CDR2 sequences are MNHEY and SVGAGI. The V end was cut by 8 bases, the J end by 3 bases, with 10 bases between. CDR3 length equals 13 residues. The CDR3 coding sequence is TGTGCCAGCGGGACTGACGCTAATGAAAAACTGTTTTTT. Residues: CASGTDANEKLFF.

This chain joins TRBV6-5 and TRBJ2-7; 8 bases are a match to TRBD2. CDR1 is MNHEY and CDR2 is SVGAGI in the germline V gene. V shed 6 bases, J shed 5 bases, and the junction held 12 bases outside the gene matches. The CDR3 contains 15 residues. CDR3 bases: TGTGCCAGCAGCCGGGGGGGGGTATGGGACGACGAGCAGTACGTC. This encodes CASSRGGVWDDEQYV.

This clone occurred once. The J gene is TRBJ1-1, the V gene TRBV5-1; D not resolved. The CDR3 covers 14 residues. Germline lookup yields CDR1 SGHRS and CDR2 YFSETQ. V was shortened by 0 bases and J by 1 base, with 7 bases between the two germline ends. The CDR3 bases are TGCGCCAGCAGCTTGGCCGCAGGGAACACTGAAGCTTTCTTT. This gives the protein CASSLAAGNTEAFF. Together with reference TRBV5-1 and TRBJ1-1, the CDR3 gives the full variable domain: KAGVTQTPRYLIKTRGQQVTLSCSPISGHRSVSWYQQTPGQGLQFLFEYFSETQRNKGNFPGRFSGRQFSNSRSEMNVSTLELGDSALYLCASSLAAGNTEAFFGQGTRLTVV.

This rearrangement joins TRBV30 to TRBJ1-6; 7 bases align to TRBD1. CDR1 GTSNPN and CDR2 SVGIG come from the germline V gene (reference sequence). Trimming took 2 bases from V and 8 from J; bases not matched to a gene: 3. The CDR3 extends over 13 amino acids. The CDR3 here is CAWSHRGYSPLHF. In nucleotides, the CDR3 is TGTGCCTGGAGTCACAGGGGTTATTCACCCCTCCACTTT. The complete variable domain, with remaining parts taken from reference TRBV30 and TRBJ1-6, reads SQTIHQWPATLVQPVGSPLSLECTVEGTSNPNLYWYRQAAGRGLQLLFYSVGIGQISSEVPQNLSASRPQDRQFILSSKKLLLSDSGFYLCAWSHRGYSPLHFGNGTRLTVT.

This rearrangement joins TRBV6-5 to TRBJ1-1, with D uncertain. Germline CDR1 MNHEY, CDR2 SVGAGI. This CDR3 spans 11 amino acids. The V and J ends lost 9 bases and 7 bases respectively, with 12 bases between them. The CDR3 nucleotides are TGTGCCAGTTCGGGATTTTTTGAAGCTTTCTTT. It yields the protein CASSGFFEAFF.

The V gene is TRBV3-1 (or the pseudogene TRBV3-2), the J gene TRBJ1-1; weak D call: TRBD1 (5 bases). Per the germline V gene, CDR1 is LGHDT and CDR2 is YNNKEL (reference sequence). With 1 base removed from V and 6 bases from J, the gap between germline ends came to 12 bases. This CDR3 has 14 residues. The CDR3 sequence: CASSQVPGFPEAFF. The CDR3 DNA reads as TGTGCCAGCAGCCAAGTGCCAGGGTTTCCTGAAGCTTTCTTT.

The chain recombines TRBV6-6 with TRBJ2-1, with a possible D match to TRBD1 (6 bases). This CDR3 contains 17 residues. Germline-derived CDR1 and CDR2 are MNHNY and SVGAGI (reference sequence). The ends were cut back, 5 bases at V and 12 bases at J, with 29 bases in the middle. The CDR3 bases are TGTGCCAGCAGTCCGATCCTTGGCGGTTACAGGGCTTCGCGGCAGTTCTTC. Residues: CASSPILGGYRASRQFF.

This sequence joins TRBV7-9 and TRBJ1-5; D remains ambiguous. CDR1 SEHNR and CDR2 FQNEAQ come from the germline V gene (reference sequence). V lost 1 base, J lost 7 bases, and 8 bases lay in between. The CDR3 consists of 13 residues. CDR3 region: CASSLGAGQPQHF. As DNA, the CDR3 is TGTGCCAGCAGCTTAGGAGCGGGGCAGCCCCAGCATTTT. Full variable domain (remainder filled in from reference TRBV7-9 and TRBJ1-5): DTGVSQNPRHKITKRGQNVTFRCDPISEHNRLYWYRQTLGQGPEFLTYFQNEAQLEKSRLLSDRFSAERPKGSFSTLEIQRTEQGDSAMYLCASSLGAGQPQHFGDGTRLSIL.

The chain has TRBV3-1 (or the pseudogene TRBV3-2) and TRBJ2-1, with TRBD2 matching 10 bases. V lost 4 bases, J lost 3 bases, and 6 bases stayed unmatched. The CDR3 runs to 16 residues. The germline gives CDR1 LGHDT, CDR2 YNNKEL (reference sequence). DNA for the CDR3: TGTGCCAGCAGCCTTCAACTAGCGGGGCTCTACAATGAGCAGTTCTTC. Translated: CASSLQLAGLYNEQFF.

The gene calls are TRBV21-1 and TRBJ1-2. TRBV21-1 is recorded as a pseudogene. The CDR3 spans 15 residues. Written as DNA, the CDR3 is TGTGCCAGCAGCCCACATGGGGGGGGGATTGATGGCTACACCTTC. It codes for CASSPHGGGIDGYTF.

The V call is TRBV11-3, the J call TRBJ1-1; tentative D call: TRBD1 (6 bases). Deletions cut 1 base from V and 3 bases from J, with 15 bases between. Germline V CDR1 and CDR2: SGHNT, YENEEA. The length of the CDR3 is 16 residues. CDR3 sequence reads: CASSLGFQGPDTEAFF. The CDR3 region has the DNA TGTGCCAGCAGCTTAGGATTTCAGGGGCCCGACACTGAAGCTTTCTTT. Supplemented by reference TRBV11-3 and TRBJ1-1, the full variable domain reads EAGVVQSPRYKIIEKKQPVAFWCNPISGHNTLYWYLQNLGQGPELLIRYENEEAVDDSQLPKDRFSAERLKGVDSTLKIQPAELGDSAVYLCASSLGFQGPDTEAFFGQGTRLTVV.